The 14 T cell receptor beta chains listed next were all sequenced from one sample in a study of T cells in Graves' hyperthyroidism and ophthalmopathy. Using RNA transcripts as the source, TCR beta CDR3 regions were amplified. In the first-round RT-PCR of the TCR CDR3, the HTBI primer set was used. MiXCR, run by TCRdb on the multiplex PCR reads, gives a single entry per CDR3 protein. Among 360,000 or so distinct CDR3 sequences, about 18% were seen once, and the ten largest hold 3% to 4%. Sequencing input: blood. The receptors here all came from a woman aged 18-29 years with Graves' hyperthyroidism.

This clonotype has ten or more counts. The chain uses TRBV4-2 and TRBJ1-1; D gene uncertain. Germline V gene lookup returns CDR1 LGHNA and CDR2 YNFKEQ. This CDR3 contains 15 residues. Between the trimmed V and J ends, which lost 0 bases and 4 bases, there was a span of 12 bases. The CDR3, as DNA: TGTGCCAGCAGCCAAGATCCCACGGCTATCACTGAAGCTTTCTTT. It yields the protein CASSQDPTAITEAFF.

This CDR3 is CASSLGPAEDGYTF. The CDR3 DNA reads as TGTGCCAGCAGCCTTGGCCCCGCCGAGGATGGCTACACCTTC. The J gene is TRBJ1-2, the V gene TRBV7-2; D is unclear. CDR1 and CDR2 (germline): SGHTA, FQGNSA. This CDR3 has 14 residues. V shed 5 bases and J shed 6 bases, with 16 bases lying between them.

This clonotype showed up many times. The rearrangement uses TRBV4-1 and TRBJ1-2; D is possibly TRBD1 (5 bases). V lost 3 bases and J 8 bases, leaving 13 bases between the germline ends. CDR3 length: 13 amino acids. Germline assignment: CDR1 MGHRA and CDR2 YSYEKL. The CDR3 loop reads CASSQPQATGYTF. The DNA of the CDR3 is TGCGCCAGCAGCCAGCCACAGGCGACGGGCTACACCTTC.

Ten or more counts support this clonotype. The chain combines TRBV6-1 with TRBJ2-7; 11 bases fit TRBD1. Germline V gives CDR1 MNHNS, CDR2 SASEGT. This CDR3 contains 16 residues. The junction had 4 bases not matched to a gene; V was cut back by 2 bases and J by 1 base. The CDR3 bases are TGTGCCAGCAGTGAATCTGGACAGGGGGCGTCCTACGAGCAGTACTTC. Protein sequence: CASSESGQGASYEQYF.

This clonotype was recorded many times. The chain uses TRBV7-8 and TRBJ1-2; D possibly corresponds to TRBD1 (5 bases). The CDR3 is 16 residues long. CDR1 and CDR2 (germline): SGHVS, FQNEAQ. The V end lost 1 base, the J end lost 2 bases, and 14 bases lay between the germline ends. The CDR3 region is CASSLGSGSLNYGYTF. CDR3 bases: TGTGCCAGCAGCTTAGGTTCAGGGTCGTTGAACTATGGCTACACCTTC.

This clonotype was counted ten times or more. This chain uses TRBV6-1 with TRBJ1-1; D is perhaps TRBD1 (6 bases). V was pared by 6 bases and J by 4 bases, with 15 bases between. The CDR3 loop spans 14 amino acids. CDR1 and CDR2 (germline): MNHNS, SASEGT. The CDR3 is CASRPPGGGTEAFF. The CDR3 DNA reads TGTGCCAGCAGACCCCCGGGGGGCGGCACTGAAGCTTTCTTT.

This clonotype occurred many times. The chain uses TRBV7-3 and TRBJ1-1; TRBD1 aligns across 8 bases. The CDR3 has 14 amino acids. Germline assignment: CDR1 SGHTA and CDR2 FQGTGA. V lost 5 bases to trimming and J lost 1 base; unmatched junction nucleotides: 3. This CDR3 is CASSHDRGNTEAFF. The CDR3 DNA is TGTGCCAGCAGCCACGACAGGGGGAACACTGAAGCTTTCTTT.

This clonotype was counted at least ten times. The chain recombines TRBV12-3 or TRBV12-4 with TRBJ2-2, with no clear D. CDR3 length equals 13 residues. V was trimmed by 3 bases and J by 4 bases, leaving 6 bases between them. CDR3 amino acids: CASSFVPTGELFF. As DNA, the CDR3 is TGTGCCAGCAGTTTCGTACCCACCGGGGAGCTGTTTTTT.

The rearrangement links TRBV28 to TRBJ1-1; D perhaps matches TRBD1 (5 bases). From germline, CDR1 is MDHEN and CDR2 SYDVKM. The CDR3 covers 12 residues. V was cut by 2 bases and J by 11 bases, with 12 bases left in between. CDR3 residues: CASSLVGERAFF. The CDR3 DNA follows: TGTGCCAGCAGTTTAGTAGGGGAAAGGGCTTTCTTT. Complete variable domain (other parts from reference TRBV28 and TRBJ1-1): DVKVTQSSRYLVKRTGEKVFLECVQDMDHENMFWYRQDPGLGLRLIYFSYDVKMKEKGDIPEGYSVSREKKERFSLILESASTNQTSMYLCASSLVGERAFFGQGTRLTVV.

This clonotype occurred once. The rearrangement joins TRBV7-9 to TRBJ1-3; D perhaps matches TRBD1 (6 bases). CDR1 is SEHNR, CDR2 FQNEAQ, per germline (reference sequence). This CDR3 has 15 residues. V lost 4 bases and J lost 0, with 10 bases in between. The CDR3 loop is CASSSTTGSGNTIYF. The CDR3, as DNA: TGTGCCAGCAGCTCTACGACAGGCTCTGGAAACACCATATATTTT. Based on the CDR3 plus reference TRBV7-9 and TRBJ1-3, the full variable domain is DTGVSQNPRHKITKRGQNVTFRCDPISEHNRLYWYRQTLGQGPEFLTYFQNEAQLEKSRLLSDRFSAERPKGSFSTLEIQRTEQGDSAMYLCASSSTTGSGNTIYFGEGSWLTVV.

This chain uses TRBV27 with TRBJ2-7; 8 nucleotides align to TRBD1. CDR3 size: 15 residues. The germline V gene encodes CDR1 MNHEY and CDR2 SMNVEV (reference sequence). V was clipped by 4 bases and J by 6 bases; unmatched bases: 11. The CDR3 region is CASSSRTGKGTEQYF. CDR3 bases: TGTGCCAGCAGTTCCCGGACAGGGAAAGGAACCGAGCAGTACTTC.

The genes are TRBV6-1 and TRBJ2-7; TRBD1 agrees at 11 bases. Trimming removed 6 bases from V and 4 bases from J; junction bases left unmatched: 5. This CDR3 is built from 14 residues. Germline V gene lookup returns CDR1 MNHNS and CDR2 SASEGT. Here the CDR3 reads CASRAGTGGYEQYF. In DNA form, the CDR3 reads TGTGCCAGCAGGGCCGGGACAGGGGGTTACGAGCAGTACTTC.

This clonotype was found many times. The junction departs from germline at one end; a sequencing error may be responsible. The J gene is TRBJ2-5, the V gene TRBV18; D gene unclear. Germline V gene data show CDR1 as KGHSH and CDR2 as LQKENI. The length of the CDR3 is 11 residues. CDR3 coding DNA: TGTGCCAGCTCACCAGGAGAGGCCCAGTACTTC. This translates into CASSPGEAQYF. Filled out from reference TRBV18 and TRBJ2-5, the complete variable domain reads NAGVMQNPRHLVRRRGQEARLRCSPMKGHSHVYWYRQLPEEGLKFMVYLQKENIIDESGMPKERFSAEFPKEGPSILRIQQVVRGDSAAYFCASSPGEAQYFGPGTRLLVL.

The sample holds many counts of this clonotype. The V call is TRBV4-1, the J call TRBJ1-1; D is uncertain. Trimming stripped 0 bases from V and 8 bases from J, with 16 bases between. This CDR3 has 15 amino acids. Germline CDR1 MGHRA, CDR2 YSYEKL. The CDR3 DNA is TGCGCCAGCAGCCAAGATTTCCCGGCGGGGAGCGAAGCTTTCTTT. It codes for CASSQDFPAGSEAFF.